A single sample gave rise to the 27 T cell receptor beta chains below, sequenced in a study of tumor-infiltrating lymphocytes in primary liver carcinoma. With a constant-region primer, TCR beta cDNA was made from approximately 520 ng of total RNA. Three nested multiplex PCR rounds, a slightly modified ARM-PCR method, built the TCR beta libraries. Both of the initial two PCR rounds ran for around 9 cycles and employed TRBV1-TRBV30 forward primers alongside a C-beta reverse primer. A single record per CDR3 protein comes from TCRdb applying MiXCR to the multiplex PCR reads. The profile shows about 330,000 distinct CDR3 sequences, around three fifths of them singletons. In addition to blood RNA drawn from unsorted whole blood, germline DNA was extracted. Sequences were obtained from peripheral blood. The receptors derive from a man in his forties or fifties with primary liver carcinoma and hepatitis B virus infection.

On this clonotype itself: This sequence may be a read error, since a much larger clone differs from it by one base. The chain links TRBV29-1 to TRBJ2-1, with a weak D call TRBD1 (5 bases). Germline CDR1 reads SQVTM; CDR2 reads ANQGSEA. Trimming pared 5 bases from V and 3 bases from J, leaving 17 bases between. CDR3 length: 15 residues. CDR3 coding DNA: TGCAGCGTTAGGGTGGTGGGGCTGGTCTACAATGAGCAGTTCTTC. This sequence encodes CSVRVVGLVYNEQFF.

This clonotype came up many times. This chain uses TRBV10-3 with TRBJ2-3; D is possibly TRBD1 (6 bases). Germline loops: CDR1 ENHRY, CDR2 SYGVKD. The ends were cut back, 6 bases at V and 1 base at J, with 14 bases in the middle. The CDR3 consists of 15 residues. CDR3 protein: CAIRDRDTGTDTQYF. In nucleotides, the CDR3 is TGTGCCATCAGGGACCGGGACACCGGCACAGATACGCAGTATTTT.

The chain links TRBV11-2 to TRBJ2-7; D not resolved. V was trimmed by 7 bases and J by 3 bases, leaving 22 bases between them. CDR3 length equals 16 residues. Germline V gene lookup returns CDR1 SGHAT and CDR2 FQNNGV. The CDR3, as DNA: TGTGCCAGCATCTCCCTAACCGTACATGGGTTCTACGAGCAGTACTTC. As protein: CASISLTVHGFYEQYF.

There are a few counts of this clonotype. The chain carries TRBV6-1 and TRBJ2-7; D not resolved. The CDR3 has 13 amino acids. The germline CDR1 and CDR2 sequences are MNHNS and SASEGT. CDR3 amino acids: CASSPRSEPGSSV. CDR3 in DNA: TGTGCCAGCAGTCCCCGCTCAGAGCCAGGCTCTAGTGTC.

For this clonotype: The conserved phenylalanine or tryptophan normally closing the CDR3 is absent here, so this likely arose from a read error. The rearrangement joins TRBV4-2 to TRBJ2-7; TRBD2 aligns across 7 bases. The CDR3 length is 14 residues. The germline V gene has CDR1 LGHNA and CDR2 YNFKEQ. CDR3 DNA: TGTGCCAGCAGACAAGGACTAGGTGACTACGAGCAGTACCTC. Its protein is CASRQGLGDYEQYL.

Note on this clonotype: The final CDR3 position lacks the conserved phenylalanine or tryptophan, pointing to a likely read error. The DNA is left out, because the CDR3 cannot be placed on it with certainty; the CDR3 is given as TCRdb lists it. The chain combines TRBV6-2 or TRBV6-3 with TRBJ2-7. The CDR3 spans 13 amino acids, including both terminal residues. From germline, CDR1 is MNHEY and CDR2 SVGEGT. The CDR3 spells CASSYGLAYEQYL.

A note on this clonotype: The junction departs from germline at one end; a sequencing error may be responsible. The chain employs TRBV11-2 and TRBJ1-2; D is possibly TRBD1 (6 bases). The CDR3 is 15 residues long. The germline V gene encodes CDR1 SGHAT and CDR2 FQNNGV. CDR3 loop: CASSYPGTPNHGYSF. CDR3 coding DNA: TGTGCCAGCAGTTATCCCGGGACACCGAACCATGGCTACTCCTTC.

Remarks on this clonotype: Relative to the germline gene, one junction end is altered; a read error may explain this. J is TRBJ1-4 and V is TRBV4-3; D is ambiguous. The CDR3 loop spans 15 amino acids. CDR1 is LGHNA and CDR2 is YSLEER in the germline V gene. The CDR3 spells CACSQDPMLSEKLFF. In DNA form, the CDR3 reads TGCGCCTGCAGCCAAGATCCCATGCTTTCGGAAAAACTGTTTTTT.

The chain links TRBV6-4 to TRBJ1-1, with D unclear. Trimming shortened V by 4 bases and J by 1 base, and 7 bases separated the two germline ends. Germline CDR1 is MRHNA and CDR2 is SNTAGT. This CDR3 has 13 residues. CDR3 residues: CASSAAANTEAFF. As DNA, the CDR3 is TGTGCCAGCAGTGCAGCAGCGAACACTGAAGCTTTCTTT.

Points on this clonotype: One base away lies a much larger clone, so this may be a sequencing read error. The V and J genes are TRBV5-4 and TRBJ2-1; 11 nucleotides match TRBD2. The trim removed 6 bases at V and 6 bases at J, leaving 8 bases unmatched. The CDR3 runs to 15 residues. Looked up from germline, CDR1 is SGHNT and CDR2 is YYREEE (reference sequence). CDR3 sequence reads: CASIRTSGHTNEQFF. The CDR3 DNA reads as TGTGCCAGCATCCGGACTAGCGGGCATACCAATGAGCAGTTCTTC. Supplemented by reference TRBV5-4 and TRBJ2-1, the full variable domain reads ETGVTQSPTHLIKTRGQQVTLRCSSQSGHNTVSWYQQALGQGPQFIFQYYREEENGRGNFPPRFSGLQFPNYSSELNVNALELDDSALYLCASIRTSGHTNEQFFGPGTRLTVL.

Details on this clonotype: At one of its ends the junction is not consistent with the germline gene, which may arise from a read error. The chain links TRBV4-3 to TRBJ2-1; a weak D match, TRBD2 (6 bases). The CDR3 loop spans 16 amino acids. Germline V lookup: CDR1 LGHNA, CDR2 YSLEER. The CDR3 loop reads CASSQESRGDYNEEFF. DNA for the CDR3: TGCGCCAGCAGCCAGGAAAGCCGCGGGGATTACAATGAGGAGTTCTTC.

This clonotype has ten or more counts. For the CDR3, the DNA is TGTGCCAGCAGACCCACCGACAGGGCCCTTGGCGAGCAGTACTTC. The encoded protein is CASRPTDRALGEQYF. The chain links TRBV6-5 to TRBJ2-7; 7 bases align to TRBD1. CDR1 is MNHEY and CDR2 is SVGAGI in the germline V gene. CDR3 length: 15 residues. The V segment lost 6 bases and the J segment 6 bases; nucleotides outside the gene matches: 14.

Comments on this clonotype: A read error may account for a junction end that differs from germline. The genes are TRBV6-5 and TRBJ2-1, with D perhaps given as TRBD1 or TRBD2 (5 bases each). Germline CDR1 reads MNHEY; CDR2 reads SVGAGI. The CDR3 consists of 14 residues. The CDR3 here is CASSYDLGVPEEFF. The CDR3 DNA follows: TGTGCCAGCAGTTACGATCTGGGGGTACCTGAGGAGTTCTTC.

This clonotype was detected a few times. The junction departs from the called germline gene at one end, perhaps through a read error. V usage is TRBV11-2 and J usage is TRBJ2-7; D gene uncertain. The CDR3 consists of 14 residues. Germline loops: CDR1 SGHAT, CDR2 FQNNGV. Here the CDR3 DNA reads TGTGCCAGCAATTTATCCCCAGGATCCTACGAGCAATACTTC. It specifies CASNLSPGSYEQYF.

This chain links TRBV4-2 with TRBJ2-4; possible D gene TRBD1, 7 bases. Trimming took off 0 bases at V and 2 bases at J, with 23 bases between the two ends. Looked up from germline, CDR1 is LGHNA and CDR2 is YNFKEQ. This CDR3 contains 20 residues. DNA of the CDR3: TGTGCCAGCAGCCAAGATAGGGCAGGGGGGCTTGATTCACCCAAAAACATTCAGTACTTC. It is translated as CASSQDRAGGLDSPKNIQYF.

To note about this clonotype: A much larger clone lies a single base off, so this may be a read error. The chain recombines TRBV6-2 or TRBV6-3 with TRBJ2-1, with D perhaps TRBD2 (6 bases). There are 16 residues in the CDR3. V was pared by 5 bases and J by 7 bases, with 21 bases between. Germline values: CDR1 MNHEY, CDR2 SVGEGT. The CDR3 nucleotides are TGTGCCAGCAGTCCTTACCCTTCCGGCGGGGTTAATGAGCAGTTCTTC. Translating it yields CASSPYPSGGVNEQFF.

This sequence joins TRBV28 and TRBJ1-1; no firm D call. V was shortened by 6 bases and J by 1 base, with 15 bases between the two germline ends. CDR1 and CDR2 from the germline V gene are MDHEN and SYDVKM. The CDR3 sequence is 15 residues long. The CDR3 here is CASSSLARENTEAFF. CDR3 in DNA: TGTGCCAGCAGCTCTTTAGCACGGGAGAACACTGAAGCTTTCTTT.

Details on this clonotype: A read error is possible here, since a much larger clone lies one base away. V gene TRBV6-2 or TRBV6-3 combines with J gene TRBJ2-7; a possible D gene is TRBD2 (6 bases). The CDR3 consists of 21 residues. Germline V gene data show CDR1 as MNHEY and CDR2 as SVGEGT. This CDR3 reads CASCYRSQTGSGPRSSYEQYF. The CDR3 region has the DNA TGTGCCAGCTGTTACCGATCTCAAACCGGGAGCGGTCCAAGAAGCTCCTACGAGCAGTACTTC.

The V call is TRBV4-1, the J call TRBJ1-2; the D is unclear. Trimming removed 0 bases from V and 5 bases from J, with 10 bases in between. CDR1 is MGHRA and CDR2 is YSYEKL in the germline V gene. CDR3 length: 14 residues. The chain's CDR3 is CASSQDSTVYGYTF. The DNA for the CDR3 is TGCGCCAGCAGCCAAGATTCAACAGTTTATGGCTACACCTTC.

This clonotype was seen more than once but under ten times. CDR3 sequence (DNA): TGTGCCAGCAGCCAGGACGGACCTCGTAACTATGGCTACACCTTC. It encodes CASSQDGPRNYGYTF. The V call is TRBV6-5, the J call TRBJ1-2; the D is unclear. Germline assignment: CDR1 MNHEY and CDR2 SVGAGI. The CDR3 loop spans 15 amino acids. V was clipped by 6 bases and J by 1 base, with 15 bases between them.

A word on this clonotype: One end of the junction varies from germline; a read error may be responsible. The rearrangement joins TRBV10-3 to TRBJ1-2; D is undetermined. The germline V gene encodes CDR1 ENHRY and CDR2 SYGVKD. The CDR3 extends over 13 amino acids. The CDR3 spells CAVSEVQFYGYTF. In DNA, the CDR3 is TGTGCCGTCAGTGAGGTACAGTTCTATGGCTACACCTTC.

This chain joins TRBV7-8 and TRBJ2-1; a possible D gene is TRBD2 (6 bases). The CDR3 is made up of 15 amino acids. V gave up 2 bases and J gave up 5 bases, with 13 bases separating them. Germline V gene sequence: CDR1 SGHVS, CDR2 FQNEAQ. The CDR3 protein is CASSLFGSSNNEQFF. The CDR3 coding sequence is TGTGCCAGCAGCTTATTCGGGAGTAGCAACAATGAGCAGTTCTTC.

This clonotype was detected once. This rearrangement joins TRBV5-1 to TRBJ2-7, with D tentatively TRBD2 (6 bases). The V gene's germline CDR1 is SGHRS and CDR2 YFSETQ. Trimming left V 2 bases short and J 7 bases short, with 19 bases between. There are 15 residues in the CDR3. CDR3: CASSFFRGAPLEQYF. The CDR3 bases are TGCGCCAGCAGCTTTTTTCGCGGGGCCCCCTTGGAGCAGTACTTC. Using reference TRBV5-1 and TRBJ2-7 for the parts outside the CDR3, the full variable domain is KAGVTQTPRYLIKTRGQQVTLSCSPISGHRSVSWYQQTPGQGLQFLFEYFSETQRNKGNFPGRFSGRQFSNSRSEMNVSTLELGDSALYLCASSFFRGAPLEQYFGPGTRLTVT.

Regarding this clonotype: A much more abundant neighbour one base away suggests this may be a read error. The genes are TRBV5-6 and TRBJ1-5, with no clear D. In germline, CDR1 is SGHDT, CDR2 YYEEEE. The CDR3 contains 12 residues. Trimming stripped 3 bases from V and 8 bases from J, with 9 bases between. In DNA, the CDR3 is TGTGCCAGCAGCTACCGTGGTAAGCCCCAGCATTTT. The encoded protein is CASSYRGKPQHF.

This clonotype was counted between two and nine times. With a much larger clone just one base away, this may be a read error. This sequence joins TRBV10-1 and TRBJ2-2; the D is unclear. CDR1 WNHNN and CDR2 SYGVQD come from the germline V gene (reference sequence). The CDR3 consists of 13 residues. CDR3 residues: CVSSESSTGELFF. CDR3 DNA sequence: TGCGTCAGCAGTGAGTCCAGCACCGGGGAGCTGTTTTTT.

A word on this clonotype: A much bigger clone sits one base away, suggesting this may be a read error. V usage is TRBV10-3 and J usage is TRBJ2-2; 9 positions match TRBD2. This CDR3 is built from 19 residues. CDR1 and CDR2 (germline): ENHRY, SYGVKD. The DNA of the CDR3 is TGTGCCATCAGTAAGTCAGTATTAGCGGGAGAAGGTAACACCGGGGAGCTGTTTTTT. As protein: CAISKSVLAGEGNTGELFF.

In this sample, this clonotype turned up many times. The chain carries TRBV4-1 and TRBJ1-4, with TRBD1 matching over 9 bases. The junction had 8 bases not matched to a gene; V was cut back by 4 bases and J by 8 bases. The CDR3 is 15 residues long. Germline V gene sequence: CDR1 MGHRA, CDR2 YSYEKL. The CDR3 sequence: CASSLTGTGSEKLFF. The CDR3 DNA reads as TGCGCCAGCAGCCTTACCGGGACAGGGTCCGAAAAACTGTTTTTT.